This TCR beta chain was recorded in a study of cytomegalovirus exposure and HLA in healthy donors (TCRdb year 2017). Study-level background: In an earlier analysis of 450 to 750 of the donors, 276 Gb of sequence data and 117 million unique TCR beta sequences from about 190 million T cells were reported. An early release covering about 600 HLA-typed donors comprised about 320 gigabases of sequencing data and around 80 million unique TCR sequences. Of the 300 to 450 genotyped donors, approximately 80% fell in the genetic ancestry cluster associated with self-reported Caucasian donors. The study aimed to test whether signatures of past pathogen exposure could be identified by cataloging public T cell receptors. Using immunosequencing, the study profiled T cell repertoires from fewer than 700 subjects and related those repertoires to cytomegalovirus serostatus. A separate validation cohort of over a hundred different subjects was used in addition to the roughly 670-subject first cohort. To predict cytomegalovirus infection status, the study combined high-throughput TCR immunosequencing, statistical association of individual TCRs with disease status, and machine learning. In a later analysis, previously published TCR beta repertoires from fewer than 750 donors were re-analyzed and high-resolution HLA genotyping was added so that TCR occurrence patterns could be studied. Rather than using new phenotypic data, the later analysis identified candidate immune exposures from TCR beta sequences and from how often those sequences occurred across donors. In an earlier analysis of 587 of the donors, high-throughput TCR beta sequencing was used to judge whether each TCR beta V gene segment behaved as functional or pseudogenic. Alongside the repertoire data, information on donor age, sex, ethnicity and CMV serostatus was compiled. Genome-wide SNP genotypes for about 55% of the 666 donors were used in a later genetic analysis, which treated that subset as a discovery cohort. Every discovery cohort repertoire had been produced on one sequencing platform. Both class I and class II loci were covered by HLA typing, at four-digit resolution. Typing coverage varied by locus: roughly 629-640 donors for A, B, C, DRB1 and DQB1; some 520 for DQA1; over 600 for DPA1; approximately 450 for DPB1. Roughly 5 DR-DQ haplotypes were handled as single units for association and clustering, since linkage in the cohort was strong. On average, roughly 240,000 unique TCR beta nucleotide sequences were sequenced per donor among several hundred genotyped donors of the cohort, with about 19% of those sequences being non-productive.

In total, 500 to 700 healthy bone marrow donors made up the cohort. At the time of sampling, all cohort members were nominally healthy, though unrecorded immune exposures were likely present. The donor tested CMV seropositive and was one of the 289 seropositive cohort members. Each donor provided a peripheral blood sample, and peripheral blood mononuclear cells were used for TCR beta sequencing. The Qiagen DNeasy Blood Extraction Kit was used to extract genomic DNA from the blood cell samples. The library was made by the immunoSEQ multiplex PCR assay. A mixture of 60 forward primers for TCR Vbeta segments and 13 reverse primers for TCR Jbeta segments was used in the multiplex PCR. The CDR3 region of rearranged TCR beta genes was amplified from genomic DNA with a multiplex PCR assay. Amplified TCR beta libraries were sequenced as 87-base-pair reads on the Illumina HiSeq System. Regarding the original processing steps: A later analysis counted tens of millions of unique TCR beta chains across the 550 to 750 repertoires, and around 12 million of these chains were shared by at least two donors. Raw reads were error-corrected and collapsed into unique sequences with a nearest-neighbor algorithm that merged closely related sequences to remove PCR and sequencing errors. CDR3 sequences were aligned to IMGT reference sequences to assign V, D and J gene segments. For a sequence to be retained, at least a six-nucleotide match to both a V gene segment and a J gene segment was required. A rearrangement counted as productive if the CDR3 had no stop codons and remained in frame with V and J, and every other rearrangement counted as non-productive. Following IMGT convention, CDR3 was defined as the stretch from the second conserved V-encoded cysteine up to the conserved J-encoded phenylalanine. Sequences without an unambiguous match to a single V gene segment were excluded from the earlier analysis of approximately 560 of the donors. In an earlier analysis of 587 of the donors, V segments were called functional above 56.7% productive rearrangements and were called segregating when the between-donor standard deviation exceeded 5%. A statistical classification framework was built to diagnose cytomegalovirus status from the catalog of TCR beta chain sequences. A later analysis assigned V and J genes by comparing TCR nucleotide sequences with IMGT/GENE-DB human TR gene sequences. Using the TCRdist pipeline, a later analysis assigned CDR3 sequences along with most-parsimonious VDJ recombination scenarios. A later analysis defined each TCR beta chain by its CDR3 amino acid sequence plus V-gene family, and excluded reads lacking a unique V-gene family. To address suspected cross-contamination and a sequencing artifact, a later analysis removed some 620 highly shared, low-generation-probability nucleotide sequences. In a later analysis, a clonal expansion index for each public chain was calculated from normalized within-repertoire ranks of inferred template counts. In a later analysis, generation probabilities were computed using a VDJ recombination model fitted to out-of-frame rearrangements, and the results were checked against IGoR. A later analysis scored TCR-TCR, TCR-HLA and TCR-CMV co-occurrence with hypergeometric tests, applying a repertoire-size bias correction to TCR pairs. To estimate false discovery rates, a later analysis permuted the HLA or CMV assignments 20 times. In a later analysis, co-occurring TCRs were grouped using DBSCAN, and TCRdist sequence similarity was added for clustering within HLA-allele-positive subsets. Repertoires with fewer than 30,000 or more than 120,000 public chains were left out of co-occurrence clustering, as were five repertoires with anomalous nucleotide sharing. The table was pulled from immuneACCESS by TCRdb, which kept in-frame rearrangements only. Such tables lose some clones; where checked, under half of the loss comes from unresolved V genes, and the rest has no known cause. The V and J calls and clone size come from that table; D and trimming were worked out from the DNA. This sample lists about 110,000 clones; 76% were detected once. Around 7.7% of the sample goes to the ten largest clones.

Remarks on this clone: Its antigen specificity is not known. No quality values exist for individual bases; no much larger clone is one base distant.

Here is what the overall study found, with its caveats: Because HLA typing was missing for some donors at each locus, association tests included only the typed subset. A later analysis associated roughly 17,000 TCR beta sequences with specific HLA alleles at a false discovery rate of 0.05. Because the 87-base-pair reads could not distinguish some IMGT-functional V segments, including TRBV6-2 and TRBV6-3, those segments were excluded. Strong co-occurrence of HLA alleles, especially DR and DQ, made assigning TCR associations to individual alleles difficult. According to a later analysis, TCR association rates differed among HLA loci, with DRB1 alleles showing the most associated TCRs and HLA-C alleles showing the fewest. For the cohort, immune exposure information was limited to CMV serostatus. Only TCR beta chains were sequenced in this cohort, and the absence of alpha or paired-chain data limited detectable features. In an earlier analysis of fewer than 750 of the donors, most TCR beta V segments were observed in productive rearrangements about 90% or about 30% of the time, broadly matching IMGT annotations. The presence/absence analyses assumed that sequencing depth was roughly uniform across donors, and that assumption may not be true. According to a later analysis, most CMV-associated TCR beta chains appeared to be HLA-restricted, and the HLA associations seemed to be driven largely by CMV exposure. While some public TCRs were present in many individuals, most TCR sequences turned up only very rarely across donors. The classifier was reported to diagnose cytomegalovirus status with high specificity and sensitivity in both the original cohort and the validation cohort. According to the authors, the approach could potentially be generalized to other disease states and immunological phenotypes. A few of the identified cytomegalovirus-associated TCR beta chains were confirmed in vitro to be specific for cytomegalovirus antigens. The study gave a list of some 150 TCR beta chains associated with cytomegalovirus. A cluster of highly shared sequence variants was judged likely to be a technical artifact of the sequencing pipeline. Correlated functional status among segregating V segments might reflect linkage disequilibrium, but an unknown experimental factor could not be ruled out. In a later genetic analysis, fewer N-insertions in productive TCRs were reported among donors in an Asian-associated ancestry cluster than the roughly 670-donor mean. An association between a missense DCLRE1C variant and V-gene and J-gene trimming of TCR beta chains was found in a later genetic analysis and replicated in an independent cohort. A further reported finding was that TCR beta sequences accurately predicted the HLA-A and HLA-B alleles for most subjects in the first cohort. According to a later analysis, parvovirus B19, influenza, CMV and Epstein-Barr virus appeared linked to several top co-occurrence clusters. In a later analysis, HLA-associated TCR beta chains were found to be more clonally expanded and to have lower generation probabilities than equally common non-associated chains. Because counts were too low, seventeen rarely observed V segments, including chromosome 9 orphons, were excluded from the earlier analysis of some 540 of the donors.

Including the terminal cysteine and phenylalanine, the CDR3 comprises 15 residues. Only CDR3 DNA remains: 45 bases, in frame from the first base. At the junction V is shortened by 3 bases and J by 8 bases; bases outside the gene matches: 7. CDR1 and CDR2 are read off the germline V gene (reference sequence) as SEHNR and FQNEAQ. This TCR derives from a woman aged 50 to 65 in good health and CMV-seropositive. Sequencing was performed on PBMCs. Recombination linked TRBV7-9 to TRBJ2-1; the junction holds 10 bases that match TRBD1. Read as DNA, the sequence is TGTGCCAGCAGCTTGGGGGGACAGGGGCTTGATGAGCAGTTCTTC. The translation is CASSLGGQGLDEQFF.